This T cell receptor beta chain was documented in a study of blood T cells in healthy people across ages. Study-wide findings and caveats: The study found TCR beta diversity correlated strongly with naive T cell percentage. Roughly linear age-related decline in beta diversity appeared, significant by age around 40. Versus aged donors, long-lived donors had higher diversity and more naive CD4+ cells.

Notes on this clonotype: Its antigen is unidentified.

Alongside a J-beta primer mix, a sample-barcoded 5' primer served in a second PCR lasting 7 to 11 cycles. Every individual sample yielded 2.5 million or more paired-end reads (each containing CDR3). TCRdb used MiXCR to reprocess the 5' RACE reads, holding one entry per CDR3 protein. The profile shows about 1.5 million distinct CDR3 sequences, approximately 42% of them singletons. The CDR3 is 11 residues long. Trimming cost V 6 bases and J 4 bases, with 7 bases left between them. CDR1 is SQVTM, CDR2 ANQGSEA, per germline. The chain joins TRBV29-1 to TRBJ2-1, with D unresolved. This receptor was identified in a woman aged 18-29 years in good health. The sequenced material came from blood. CDR3 DNA sequence: TGCAGCGTGTCAGTATACAATGAGCAGTTCTTC. This codes for CSVSVYNEQFF.